These 3 T cell receptor beta chains came from one sample sequenced in a study of T cell changes during pregnancy in multiple sclerosis. The repertoire was sequenced with immunoSEQ multiplex PCR; TCRdb's copy has only in-frame clones and lacks some. The data hold around 8,400 clones, with 85% to 90% observed a single time. The input for sequencing was CD8+ T cells from peripheral blood mononuclear cells, taken in the first trimester of pregnancy. These receptors were taken from a female donor in good health, enrolled as a control in a pregnancy study.

The V call is TRBV4-2, the J call TRBJ1-1, with 7 positions matching TRBD1. CDR1 and CDR2 (germline): LGHNA, YNFKEQ. J lost 0 bases, V lost 4 bases, and 5 bases had no gene match. The CDR3 sequence is 15 residues long. CDR3 bases: TGTGCCAGCAGCCCAGAGGGGGCGTTGAACACTGAAGCTTTCTTT. Translation gives CASSPEGALNTEAFF.

The rearrangement links TRBV4-1 to TRBJ2-7, with a tentative D call TRBD2 (5 bases). Trimming stripped 0 bases from V and 0 bases from J, with 18 bases between. The CDR3 sequence is 18 residues long. Germline-derived CDR1 and CDR2 are MGHRA and YSYEKL. DNA of the CDR3: TGCGCCAGCAGCCAAGATCGGCGCGGGCGGACCTCCTCCTACGAGCAGTACTTC. It is translated as CASSQDRRGRTSSYEQYF.

This clone was detected only once. The germline gene is not matched at one end of the junction; a read error may be the cause. The V gene is TRBV28, the J gene TRBJ2-1; TRBD1 aligns across 9 bases. This CDR3 region has 12 residues. CDR1 is MDHEN, CDR2 SYDVKM, per germline. The CDR3 here is CASSWDRELLIF. CDR3 bases: TGTGCCAGCAGTTGGGACAGGGAGCTTCTGATCTTC.